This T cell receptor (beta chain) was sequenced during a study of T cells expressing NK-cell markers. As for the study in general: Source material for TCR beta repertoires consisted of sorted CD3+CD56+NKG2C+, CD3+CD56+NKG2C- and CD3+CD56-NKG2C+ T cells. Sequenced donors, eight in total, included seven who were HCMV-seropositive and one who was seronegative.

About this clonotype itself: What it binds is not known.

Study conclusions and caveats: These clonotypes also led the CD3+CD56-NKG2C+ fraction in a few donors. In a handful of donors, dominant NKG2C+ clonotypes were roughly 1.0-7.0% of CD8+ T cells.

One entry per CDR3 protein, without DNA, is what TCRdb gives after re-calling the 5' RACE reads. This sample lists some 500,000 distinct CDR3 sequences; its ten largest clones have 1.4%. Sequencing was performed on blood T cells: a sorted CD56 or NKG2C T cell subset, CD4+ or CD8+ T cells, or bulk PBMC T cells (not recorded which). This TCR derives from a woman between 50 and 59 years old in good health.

CDR3 sequence reads: CASTSTATYGYTF. V and J are TRBV6-5 and TRBJ1-2. Germline V CDR1 and CDR2: MNHEY, SVGAGI. The CDR3 contains 13 residues.